The TCR beta chain under discussion was sequenced for a study of blood T cells in healthy people across ages. This clonotype was detected many times. CDR1 is SGHRS and CDR2 is YFSETQ in the germline V gene. The CDR3 covers 16 residues. Trimming cost V 0 bases and J 7 bases; bases outside gene matches: 12. Primed by a sample-barcoded 5' primer and a J-beta primer mix, a second PCR proceeded for about 6 to 12 cycles. TCRdb fed the 5' RACE reads into MiXCR, producing one record per CDR3 protein. Of about 590,000 distinct CDR3 sequences in the sample, about 30% are singletons; the top ten hold around 16%.

The sequence was obtained from a woman over 75 in good health. Specimen: blood. The genes are TRBV5-1 and TRBJ1-2, with 7 nucleotides matching TRBD1. CDR3 loop: CASSLGAGGSLRGYTF. CDR3 DNA: TGCGCCAGCAGCTTGGGGGCAGGGGGAAGTCTACGTGGCTACACCTTC.